Only one count was recorded for the clone carrying this T cell receptor (beta chain). What it recognizes is unknown. The timepoints at which blood was sampled were baseline, cycle 4 day 1, and cycle 7 day 1. This record belongs to a study of OX40 agonist ivuxolimab in advanced cancers. Background on the study: At 82.7% male, the cohort had a mean age of 60 years, ranging from about 20 to 79. Findings of the study overall: Partial responders receiving 0.1-3.0 mg/kg showed among the lowest clonal expansion. Antigen targets of the expanded peripheral T cells went undetermined.

Sequencing was performed with immunoSEQ multiplex PCR; in TCRdb, only in-frame clones are kept and a portion is missing. The sample has over 75,000 clones; about 90% are singletons. V lost 2 bases and J 2 bases, leaving 13 bases between the germline ends. Germline V gene data show CDR1 as MGHRA and CDR2 as YSYEKL. The length of the CDR3 is 15 residues. This receptor was identified in an adult with an advanced solid tumor such as melanoma, head and neck, liver or kidney cancer. V usage is TRBV4-1 and J usage is TRBJ2-7; no definite D call. Source: CD4+ or CD8+ T cells sorted from blood, taken in a trial of the OX40 agonist ivuxolimab. CDR3 nucleotide sequence: TGCGCCAGCAGCCAACTTCGTCCGAAAGCCTACGAGCAGTACTTC. Amino acids: CASSQLRPKAYEQYF.